The following is a T cell receptor beta chain sequence with its context. This clonotype was counted at least ten times. Its antigen specificity is not known. No clone much larger than this one lies a single base away; base qualities are absent. For repertoire sequencing, the TCR beta CDR3 regions were amplified from RNA transcripts. HTBI primers and the Qiagen OneStep RT-PCR kit were used in a first-round RT-PCR, which was followed by a second-round multiplex PCR, size selection and purification. The libraries underwent paired-end sequencing with 100 bp reads on an Illumina HiSeq2000. In the authors' own workflow: SOAPnuke was used to process the reads, throwing out any read that had adapters, had uncalled bases, had a mean Phred below 15, or lacked an exact constant-primer or identifier match. High-quality paired reads were merged with COPE v1.2.5. Each unique nucleotide sequence was defined as a clonotype, and clonotypes were aligned to IMGT TRB V, D and J references with MiTCR v1.1. The analysis was limited to V-J combinations with a frequency above 0.0001, which together covered more than 98% of repertoires. A TCR clonal expansion and chaos score per V-J combination was defined as the ratio of F50 clonal expansion to chaos observed in the TCRdist matrix. Welch's t-statistics and random forest were used to reduce the features to about a dozen V-J combinations, which were then used as input to a naive Bayes classifier. The Morisita-Horn index was used to measure how similar the thyroid and blood repertoires were. Clones were called with MiXCR by TCRdb after fastp trimmed the public reads at Q25, and only in-frame beta chains were retained. Entries that share a CDR3 protein sequence are merged under the most common genes and DNA. For this entry, the V and J calls and clone size follow TCRdb and not the study's own pipeline. Across this sample there are approximately 540,000 distinct CDR3 sequences, with approximately 35% seen only once. Together, the top ten hold about 4.2% of the sample.

This sample is part of a study of Graves' ophthalmopathy and Graves' hyperthyroidism (dated by TCRdb to 2016 to 2019). Concerning the study at large: Hyperthyroidism was defined as stable when no progression to ophthalmopathy occurred within 18 months of follow-up. In over 5 hyperthyroidism patients, the T-cell repertoire of thyroid tissue was compared with the T-cell repertoire of blood. The study used signatures of the TCR beta repertoire to tell Graves' ophthalmopathy apart from Graves' hyperthyroidism and to predict which patients would progress to ophthalmopathy. An independent validation cohort comprised fewer than 20 hyperthyroidism patients and 15 to 17 patients who later progressed from hyperthyroidism to ophthalmopathy. To explore V-J signatures that separate ophthalmopathy from hyperthyroidism, a discovery set of about a hundred patients was enrolled, consisting of about 41 with ophthalmopathy and approximately 57 with stable hyperthyroidism. In total, 135 blood samples were TCR-sequenced: some 43 ophthalmopathy, some 75 hyperthyroidism and about 17 hyperthyroidism-to-ophthalmopathy patients. Following sampling, methimazole starting at 30 mg daily was administered to hyperthyroidism patients, and high-dose intravenous methylprednisolone was administered to ophthalmopathy patients.

Hyperthyroidism patients were newly diagnosed, were aged 18 to 65 years, and had a disease duration under 2 months. Patients were excluded if they had other autoimmune diseases, uncontrolled infections, pregnancy or lactation. Clinical symptoms, serum thyroxine, TRAb, thyroid ultrasound and orbital computed tomography formed the basis of the diagnosis. Total RNA was extracted using Trizol reagent, and RNA quality was checked on an Agilent 2100 Bioanalyzer. Paper-wide results and their limitations: Sample size was not predetermined statistically, and investigators were not blinded to group allocation. The 13-signature model separated ophthalmopathy from stable hyperthyroidism with about 86% sensitivity and about 84% specificity in cross-validation, and 80%/75% in the test set. In validation, the model predicted ophthalmopathy progression with less than 71% sensitivity and approximately 72% specificity; some 13 predicted patients were CT-confirmed with GO in a median of around 6 months. Among expanded thyroid clonotypes with frequency above 0.001, most also showed up in blood, which suggests that blood repertoires may reflect the thyroid immune response.

Taken from the germline V gene, the CDR1 and CDR2 loops are MGHRA and YSYEKL. Deletion took 1 base off V and 4 bases off J, with a span of 13 bases between the germline ends. Taken from cysteine to phenylalanine, the CDR3 has 15 residues. The kept DNA is CDR3 alone, 45 bases in frame from the first base. The material sequenced was peripheral blood or thyroid tissue (not recorded which). This sequence was found in an adult man with Graves' hyperthyroidism. This chain is built from TRBV4-1 and TRBJ2-5; the D gene is tentatively TRBD1 or TRBD2, each matching 5 bases. The nucleotides are TGCGCCAGCAGCCAAGTTGCCAGGGAGAGAGAGACCCAGTACTTC. This translates into CASSQVARERETQYF.